These T cell receptor beta chains were read from a single sample in a study of OX40 agonist ivuxolimab in advanced cancers. The table came from immunoSEQ multiplex PCR; TCRdb's copy has only in-frame clones and leaves some out. The sample carries over 80,000 clones, about 80% recorded once. Material: CD4+ or CD8+ T cells sorted from blood, obtained in a trial of the OX40 agonist ivuxolimab. These receptors were taken from an adult with an advanced solid tumor such as melanoma, head and neck, liver or kidney cancer. Each CDR3 is given with its conserved first and last residue. The order of the fields is CDR3 protein, clone size, J gene, V gene, CDR3 length. The size field is filled for only some rows; it gives once, few, many or a size class.

CDR3 protein: CASSLGGESRDIQYF
clone size: -
J gene: TRBJ2-4
V gene: TRBV5-1
CDR3 length: 15

CDR3 protein: CATGEGGTGELFF
clone size: -
J gene: TRBJ2-2
V gene: TRBV25-1
CDR3 length: 13

CDR3 protein: CAISEPGQMKYEQYF
clone size: -
J gene: TRBJ2-7
V gene: TRBV10-3
CDR3 length: 15

CDR3 protein: CATSRRPAGAPSTNEKLFF
clone size: -
J gene: TRBJ1-4
V gene: TRBV15
CDR3 length: 19

CDR3 protein: CASSVEASSYGYTF
clone size: -
J gene: TRBJ1-2
V gene: TRBV9
CDR3 length: 14

CDR3 protein: CSFFPGVTEAFF
clone size: -
J gene: TRBJ1-1
V gene: TRBV29-1
CDR3 length: 12

CDR3 protein: CASSPLWTSAYEQYF
clone size: -
J gene: TRBJ2-7
V gene: TRBV11-2
CDR3 length: 15

CDR3 protein: CASSFEGEGQPQHF
clone size: -
J gene: TRBJ1-5
V gene: TRBV5-1
CDR3 length: 14

CDR3 protein: CASRAIAGGRSFIQYF
clone size: -
J gene: TRBJ2-4
V gene: TRBV2
CDR3 length: 16

CDR3 protein: CSVEEGGWGNEQFF
clone size: once
J gene: TRBJ2-1
V gene: TRBV29-1
CDR3 length: 14

CDR3 protein: CASRGSRETQYF
clone size: -
J gene: TRBJ2-5
V gene: TRBV2
CDR3 length: 12

CDR3 protein: CAWSVLSVGPYNSPLHF
clone size: -
J gene: TRBJ1-6
V gene: TRBV30
CDR3 length: 17

CDR3 protein: CASSRGLAGGSSSYNEQFF
clone size: -
J gene: TRBJ2-1
V gene: TRBV4-2
CDR3 length: 19

CDR3 protein: CASSLGLAGGRSTGELFF
clone size: -
J gene: TRBJ2-2
V gene: TRBV7-2
CDR3 length: 18

CDR3 protein: CASSDTSGRTTSTDTQYF
clone size: -
J gene: TRBJ2-3
V gene: TRBV2
CDR3 length: 18

CDR3 protein: CASSLTGDYGYTF
clone size: -
J gene: TRBJ1-2
V gene: TRBV6-5
CDR3 length: 13